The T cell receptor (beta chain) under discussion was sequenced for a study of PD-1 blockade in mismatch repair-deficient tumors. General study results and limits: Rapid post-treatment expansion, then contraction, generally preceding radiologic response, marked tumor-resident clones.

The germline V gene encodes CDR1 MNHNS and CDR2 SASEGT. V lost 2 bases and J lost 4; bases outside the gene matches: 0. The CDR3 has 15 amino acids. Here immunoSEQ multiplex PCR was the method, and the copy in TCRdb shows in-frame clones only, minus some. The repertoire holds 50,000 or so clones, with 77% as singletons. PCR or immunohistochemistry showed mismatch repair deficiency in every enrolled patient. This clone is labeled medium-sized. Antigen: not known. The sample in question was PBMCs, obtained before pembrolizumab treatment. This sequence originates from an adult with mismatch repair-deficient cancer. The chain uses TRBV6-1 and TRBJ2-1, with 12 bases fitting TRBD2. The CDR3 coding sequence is TGTGCCAGCAGTGAACTAGCGGGAGGGTACAATGAGCAGTTCTTC. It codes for CASSELAGGYNEQFF.